The 31 T cell receptor beta chains below were found in one sample sequenced in a study of glioma-infiltrating T cells after dendritic cell vaccination. Repertoires were generated with immunoSEQ multiplex PCR, while TCRdb's copy carries only in-frame clones and drops some. This table has under 100,000 clones, approximately 90% appearing once. The source was blood, collected before dendritic cell vaccination. Receptor source: a human donor with glioblastoma.

The chain combines TRBV4-1 with TRBJ1-4; 7 nucleotides line up with TRBD1. Losses at the gene ends were 2 bases for V and 7 bases for J; bases not matched to a gene: 7. Germline V lookup: CDR1 MGHRA, CDR2 YSYEKL. The CDR3 has 15 residues. The CDR3 DNA sequence: TGCGCCAGCAGCCAAACCGGGACAGTAGGTGAAAAACTGTTTTTT. The encoded protein is CASSQTGTVGEKLFF.

This rearrangement joins TRBV7-9 to TRBJ1-2, with D maybe TRBD1 (6 bases). Trimming took off 2 bases at V and 4 bases at J, with 14 bases between the two ends. CDR1 and CDR2 from the germline V gene are SEHNR and FQNEAQ (reference sequence). The CDR3 spans 15 residues. CDR3: CASSLKGGESYGYTF. CDR3 DNA: TGTGCCAGCAGCTTAAAAGGGGGGGAATCCTATGGCTACACCTTC.

The genes are TRBV6-1 and TRBJ1-6, with TRBD1 as a possible D gene (5 bases). The CDR3 totals 17 residues. V was trimmed by 0 bases and J by 2 bases, leaving 11 bases between them. Germline CDR1 reads MNHNS; CDR2 reads SASEGT. The DNA of the CDR3 is TGTGCCAGCAGTGAAGCTGGGGGGTTGGCCTATAATTCACCCCTCCACTTT. It specifies CASSEAGGLAYNSPLHF.

This chain links TRBV15 with TRBJ1-4; 7 bases agree with TRBD1. The junction had 10 bases not matched to a gene; V was cut back by 5 bases and J by 7 bases. In germline, CDR1 is LNHNV, CDR2 YYDKDF (reference sequence). The CDR3 has 15 amino acids. The CDR3 protein is CATSVGGGESEKLFF. The CDR3 DNA sequence: TGTGCCACCAGCGTAGGAGGGGGCGAATCTGAAAAACTGTTTTTT.

The chain is built from TRBV5-4 and TRBJ2-5; 7 nucleotides agree with TRBD1. V shed 4 bases and J 2 bases; nucleotides not matched to a gene: 2. Germline loops: CDR1 SGHNT, CDR2 YYREEE (reference sequence). There are 13 residues in the CDR3. CDR3 in amino acids: CASSRGQQETQYF. CDR3 in DNA: TGTGCCAGCAGCCGGGGACAGCAAGAGACCCAGTACTTC. The full variable domain, with the rest looked up from reference TRBV5-4 and TRBJ2-5, is ETGVTQSPTHLIKTRGQQVTLRCSSQSGHNTVSWYQQALGQGPQFIFQYYREEENGRGNFPPRFSGLQFPNYSSELNVNALELDDSALYLCASSRGQQETQYFGPGTRLLVL.

The chain couples TRBV27 to TRBJ2-6; D is possibly TRBD1 (6 bases). Germline-derived CDR1 and CDR2 are MNHEY and SMNVEV (reference sequence). CDR3 length equals 19 residues. Trimming left V 3 bases short and J 0 bases short, with 18 bases between. As DNA, the CDR3 is TGTGCCAGCAGTTTTTCAAAGACAGGTTGGTCCTCTGGGGCCAACGTCCTGACTTTC. As protein: CASSFSKTGWSSGANVLTF.

The V call is TRBV5-1, the J call TRBJ2-1; 9 bases match TRBD1. Germline V gene data show CDR1 as SGHRS and CDR2 as YFSETQ. The CDR3 loop spans 15 amino acids. V dropped 4 bases and J dropped 7; count of bases not matched to a gene: 9. CDR3 sequence (DNA): TGCGCCAGCAGCGATTACAGGGGGCGGCGGAATGAGCAGTTCTTC. It yields the protein CASSDYRGRRNEQFF.

This chain connects TRBV2 to TRBJ2-5, with TRBD1 as a possible D gene (6 bases). CDR1 is SNHLY, CDR2 FYNNEI, per germline. The CDR3 is 15 residues long. V was cut by 6 bases and J by 4 bases, with 18 bases left in between. The CDR3 coding sequence is TGTGCCAGCAGATACAGGGCCCAGGGGCCAGAGACCCAGTACTTC. This encodes CASRYRAQGPETQYF.

The chain has TRBV9 and TRBJ2-7, with 7 bases matching TRBD1. This CDR3 has 14 residues. The trim removed 0 bases at V and 3 bases at J, leaving 3 bases unmatched. Germline V gene sequence: CDR1 SGDLS, CDR2 YYNGEE. Written as DNA, the CDR3 is TGTGCCAGCAGCGTAGGGAACAGGGGCTACGAGCAGTACTTC. Its protein product is CASSVGNRGYEQYF.

The V and J genes are TRBV5-1 and TRBJ2-7; TRBD1 might be the D (5 bases). The germline CDR1 and CDR2 sequences are SGHRS and YFSETQ. Trimming left V 5 bases short and J 5 bases short, with 14 bases between. The CDR3 contains 13 residues. The CDR3 DNA follows: TGCGCCAGCAGGGCAGGGTTGGACCACGAGCAGTACTTC. This gives the protein CASRAGLDHEQYF. Filled out from reference TRBV5-1 and TRBJ2-7, the complete variable domain reads KAGVTQTPRYLIKTRGQQVTLSCSPISGHRSVSWYQQTPGQGLQFLFEYFSETQRNKGNFPGRFSGRQFSNSRSEMNVSTLELGDSALYLCASRAGLDHEQYFGPGTRLTVT.

The V and J genes are TRBV6-1 and TRBJ2-1, with 8 bases identical to TRBD2. The CDR3 is made up of 15 amino acids. The junction had 8 bases not matched to a gene; V was cut back by 7 bases and J by 3 bases. The germline gives CDR1 MNHNS, CDR2 SASEGT. As DNA, the CDR3 is TGTGCCAGCACGCGGGGGGCGGGGGGCTACAATGAGCAGTTCTTC. Its protein is CASTRGAGGYNEQFF.

The chain recombines TRBV5-1 with TRBJ2-4, with D unresolved. In germline, CDR1 is SGHRS, CDR2 YFSETQ. CDR3 length: 14 amino acids. V gave up 0 bases and J gave up 5 bases, with 9 bases separating them. CDR3 sequence: CASSLAPGENIQYF. CDR3 coding DNA: TGCGCCAGCAGCTTGGCCCCAGGTGAAAACATTCAGTACTTC.

This clone was found a few times. The chain couples TRBV4-1 to TRBJ2-2, with D perhaps TRBD1 (6 bases). Trimming took 5 bases from V and 0 from J, leaving 13 bases between them. Germline lookup yields CDR1 MGHRA and CDR2 YSYEKL. The CDR3 sequence is 16 residues long. The CDR3, as DNA: TGCGCCAGCAGCATTAGACAGGCCACGAACACCGGGGAGCTGTTTTTT. It is translated as CASSIRQATNTGELFF.

The rearrangement links TRBV6-1 to TRBJ1-2, with TRBD1 matching over 11 bases. CDR3 length equals 15 residues. Germline V gives CDR1 MNHNS, CDR2 SASEGT. Losses at the gene ends were 3 bases for V and 7 bases for J; bases not matched to a gene: 7. The CDR3 spells CASSDPGQGARGYTF. CDR3 DNA sequence: TGTGCCAGCAGTGACCCTGGACAGGGGGCCCGTGGCTACACCTTC.

This clone was seen once. This chain connects TRBV7-9 to TRBJ2-3, with D tentatively TRBD1 (6 bases). In germline, CDR1 is SEHNR, CDR2 FQNEAQ (reference sequence). This CDR3 spans 15 amino acids. Trimming stripped 3 bases from V and 5 bases from J, with 15 bases between. This chain's CDR3 is CASSLDSRAGDTQYF. Here the CDR3 DNA reads TGTGCCAGCAGCTTGGACAGCCGTGCGGGAGATACGCAGTATTTT.

This chain joins TRBV7-9 and TRBJ2-7; 7 bases agree with TRBD1. V lost 3 bases, J lost 4 bases, and 21 bases stayed unmatched. Germline-derived CDR1 and CDR2 are SEHNR and FQNEAQ (reference sequence). This CDR3 contains 19 residues. For the CDR3, the DNA is TGTGCCAGCAGCTTCGCTCCGACAGGGAAAACCCCCTCTCGGTACGAGCAGTACTTC. Translation: CASSFAPTGKTPSRYEQYF. The full variable domain, in which reference TRBV7-9 and TRBJ2-7 provide the parts outside the CDR3, is DTGVSQNPRHKITKRGQNVTFRCDPISEHNRLYWYRQTLGQGPEFLTYFQNEAQLEKSRLLSDRFSAERPKGSFSTLEIQRTEQGDSAMYLCASSFAPTGKTPSRYEQYFGPGTRLTVT.

Details on this clone: The same CDR3 also results from other DNA sequences found in this sample. The rearrangement joins TRBV4-2 to TRBJ1-6, with D uncertain. V shed 0 bases and J shed 0 bases, with 9 bases lying between them. This CDR3 is 17 amino acids long. Germline CDR1 and CDR2: LGHNA and YNFKEQ. CDR3 nucleotide sequence: TGTGCCAGCAGCCAAGAATCCCCCCGCTCCTATAATTCACCCCTCCACTTT. Amino acid sequence: CASSQESPRSYNSPLHF.

The rearrangement links TRBV9 to TRBJ1-5, with TRBD1 identical over 8 bases. Germline-derived CDR1 and CDR2 are SGDLS and YYNGEE. This CDR3 region has 17 residues. Losses at the gene ends were 5 bases for V and 2 bases for J; bases not matched to a gene: 12. The CDR3 sequence is CASSTGTGGVGNQPQHF. The DNA for the CDR3 is TGTGCCAGCAGTACCGGGACAGGTGGAGTAGGCAATCAGCCCCAGCATTTT.

The V call is TRBV27, the J call TRBJ2-7; no firm D call. The CDR3 contains 14 residues. The V end lost 0 bases, the J end lost 0 bases, and 6 bases lay between the germline ends. CDR1 and CDR2 (germline): MNHEY, SMNVEV (reference sequence). Here the CDR3 DNA reads TGTGCCAGCAGTTTATCTGGCCTCTCCTACGAGCAGTACTTC. Translated, it gives CASSLSGLSYEQYF.

The CDR3: CASTEGRGSNQPQHF. The DNA of the CDR3 is TGTGCCAGTACGGAGGGGCGGGGGAGCAATCAGCCCCAGCATTTT. The V and J genes are TRBV19 and TRBJ1-5; TRBD1 is a possible D gene (5 bases). The V end was cut by 7 bases, the J end by 1 base, with 14 bases between. The CDR3 has 15 amino acids. CDR1 is LNHDA, CDR2 SQIVND, per germline (reference sequence).

V is TRBV2 and J is TRBJ2-7, with TRBD1 matching over 12 bases. J gave up 3 bases and V 7 bases, and 7 bases lay outside the gene matches. This CDR3 is built from 15 residues. Germline CDR1 reads SNHLY; CDR2 reads FYNNEI. In nucleotides, the CDR3 is TGTGCCAGCACTCCGGGACAGGGGGCTGGCTACGAGCAGTACTTC. Its translation is CASTPGQGAGYEQYF.

This chain uses TRBV2 with TRBJ2-1, with D hard to call. Germline V gene data show CDR1 as SNHLY and CDR2 as FYNNEI. The V end lost 4 bases, the J end lost 5 bases, and 6 bases lay between the germline ends. The CDR3 loop spans 12 amino acids. The CDR3 protein is CASSVTNNEQFF. The CDR3 bases are TGTGCCAGCAGTGTAACTAACAATGAGCAGTTCTTC.

V gene TRBV6-1 combines with J gene TRBJ2-7; D call uncertain. This CDR3 is built from 13 residues. Trimming shortened V by 4 bases and J by 1 base, and 8 bases separated the two germline ends. Germline V CDR1 and CDR2: MNHNS, SASEGT. CDR3 sequence (DNA): TGTGCCAGCAGTGGCGGCCTTTCCTACGAGCAGTACTTC. This translates into CASSGGLSYEQYF.

The V call is TRBV14, the J call TRBJ2-1; D possibly corresponds to TRBD2 (5 bases). Per germline, CDR1 SGHDN and CDR2 FVKESK. V gave up 3 bases and J gave up 0 bases, with 12 bases separating them. The CDR3 is 16 amino acids. CDR3 residues: CASSHVASSSYNEQFF. CDR3 DNA: TGTGCCAGCAGCCACGTAGCGTCTAGCTCCTACAATGAGCAGTTCTTC.

The chain employs TRBV5-1 and TRBJ2-7; 10 bases are a match to TRBD2. CDR3 size: 14 residues. The ends lost 4 bases at V and 6 bases at J; junction bases unmatched: 7. Germline V CDR1 and CDR2: SGHRS, YFSETQ. DNA of the CDR3: TGCGCCAGCAGCGAAAGCGGGAGGGCGGTCGAGCAGTACTTC. Translation: CASSESGRAVEQYF.

The CDR3 sequence is CAWSVGTGHTEAFF. The CDR3 nucleotides read TGTGCCTGGAGTGTAGGGACAGGACACACTGAAGCTTTCTTT. The J gene is TRBJ1-1, the V gene TRBV30; 8 nucleotides line up with TRBD1. The CDR3 runs 14 residues. Germline V CDR1 and CDR2: GTSNPN, SVGIG (reference sequence). V lost 0 bases and J lost 3; bases outside the gene matches: 3.

The chain carries TRBV5-1 and TRBJ1-1; TRBD1 matches 10 bases. This CDR3 is built from 17 residues. Germline V gives CDR1 SGHRS, CDR2 YFSETQ. Losses at the gene ends were 0 bases for V and 4 bases for J; bases not matched to a gene: 9. CDR3 region: CASSLVGQGRGSTEAFF. Written as DNA, the CDR3 is TGCGCCAGCAGCTTGGTGGGACAGGGGAGAGGTAGCACTGAAGCTTTCTTT.

The chain joins TRBV5-1 to TRBJ2-5, with 11 nucleotides matching TRBD2. Losses at the gene ends were 4 bases for V and 4 bases for J; bases not matched to a gene: 3. Germline V gene data show CDR1 as SGHRS and CDR2 as YFSETQ. This CDR3 spans 14 amino acids. This CDR3 reads CASSTGTSGETQYF. CDR3 DNA: TGCGCCAGCAGCACCGGGACTAGCGGAGAGACCCAGTACTTC. The full variable domain, completed using reference TRBV5-1 and TRBJ2-5, is KAGVTQTPRYLIKTRGQQVTLSCSPISGHRSVSWYQQTPGQGLQFLFEYFSETQRNKGNFPGRFSGRQFSNSRSEMNVSTLELGDSALYLCASSTGTSGETQYFGPGTRLLVL.

The gene calls are TRBV25-1 and TRBJ2-5, with 10 bases lining up with TRBD1. The CDR3 is made up of 14 amino acids. Germline V gives CDR1 MGHDK, CDR2 SYGVNS. With V trimmed by 6 bases and J by 5 bases, 6 bases remained unmatched. The CDR3 DNA reads TGTGCCAGCAGGGGGGACAGGGGTGATGAGACCCAGTACTTC. As protein: CASRGDRGDETQYF.

The rearrangement links TRBV27 to TRBJ2-1; 11 nucleotides agree with TRBD2. The CDR3 has 15 residues. From germline, CDR1 is MNHEY and CDR2 SMNVEV (reference sequence). The ends lost 2 bases at V and 7 bases at J; junction bases unmatched: 4. CDR3 in DNA: TGTGCCAGCAGTTTAAGACTAGCGGGATATAATGAGCAGTTCTTC. Translated: CASSLRLAGYNEQFF.

The CDR3 region has the DNA TGTGCCAGCGGCGCGTCCAGGGTAGATAATTCACCCCTCCACTTT. Residues: CASGASRVDNSPLHF. This chain links TRBV27 with TRBJ1-6, with a possible D match to TRBD1 (5 bases). Germline-derived CDR1 and CDR2 are MNHEY and SMNVEV (reference sequence). Trimming left V 8 bases short and J 5 bases short, with 16 bases between. The CDR3 loop spans 15 amino acids.